The clone carrying this T cell receptor (beta chain) has more than one count but fewer than ten. Other DNA sequences of this sample code for an identical CDR3. This specimen belongs to a study of blood T cell repertoires in COVID-19. Study-level background: There were acute and convalescent COVID-19 samples, and they came from the United States, Italy and Spain.

The germline V gene encodes CDR1 SNHLY and CDR2 FYNNEI. CDR3 length: 13 residues. J gave up 5 bases and V 8 bases, and 4 bases lay outside the gene matches. Original processing notes: Nucleated cell counts were estimated from reference gene primer amplification. Generated by immunoSEQ multiplex PCR, the TCRdb table keeps only in-frame clones and is missing some. From that table come the V and J calls and clone size; the DNA was used to work out D and trimming. The repertoire consists of some 150,000 clones, with about nine tenths occurring once and the leading ten covering about 4.2%. The rearrangement uses TRBV2 and TRBJ1-1; 11 bases line up with TRBD1. Specimen: peripheral blood. This clonotype was obtained from a woman aged 55-69 years with active or convalescent COVID-19. CDR3 bases: TGTGCCAGCGGGGGACAGGGGGGAACTGAAGCTTTCTTT. It codes for CASGGQGGTEAFF.